The TCR beta chain under discussion was sequenced for a study of T-cell memory formation after mild COVID-19. Study-level points and caveats: Contracting clones, day 15 to 85, had balanced CD4/CD8, and later expanders favored CD4+. Memory from before infection featured some responding clones, which suggests cross-reactive memory joined. The main location of contracting CD4+ clones was CM and EM, and that of contracting CD8+ clones was EMRA.

About this clonotype itself: The antigen remains undetermined.

The CDR3 totals 15 residues. V trimming: 5 bases; J trimming: 4 bases; junction bases outside the gene matches: 10. MiXCR, run by TCRdb on the 5' RACE reads, gives a single entry per CDR3 protein. The data contain about 100,000 distinct CDR3 sequences, roughly 19% of them singletons. The TCR comes from a man younger than 35 who had mild COVID-19 (a few samples of this study predate the infection). Cell type and time point are not known. The chain recombines TRBV12-3 or TRBV12-4 with TRBJ2-7, with 8 bases matching TRBD1. The sample comprised PBMCs or a T cell subset sorted from them (not recorded which). CDR3 sequence reads: CASSLAGQGSYEQYV. DNA for the CDR3: TGTGCCAGCAGTCTGGCAGGACAGGGCTCGTACGAGCAGTACGTC.